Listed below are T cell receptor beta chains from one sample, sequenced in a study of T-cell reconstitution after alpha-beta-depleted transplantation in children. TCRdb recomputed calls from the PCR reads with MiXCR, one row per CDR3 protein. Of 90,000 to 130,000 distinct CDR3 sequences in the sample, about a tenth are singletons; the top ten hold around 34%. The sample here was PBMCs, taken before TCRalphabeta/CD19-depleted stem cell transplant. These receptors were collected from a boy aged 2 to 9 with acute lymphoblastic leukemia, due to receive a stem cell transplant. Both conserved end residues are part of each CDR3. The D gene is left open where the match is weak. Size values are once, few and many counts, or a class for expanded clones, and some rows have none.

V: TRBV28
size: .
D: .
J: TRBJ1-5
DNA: TGTGCCACCCAAGAGGAGGGGGATAGCAATCAGCCCCAGCATTTT
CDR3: CATQEEGDSNQPQHF

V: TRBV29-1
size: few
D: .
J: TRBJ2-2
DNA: TGCAGCCTCCTGGAGGGGCCCGACGGGGAGCTGTTTTTT
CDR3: CSLLEGPDGELFF

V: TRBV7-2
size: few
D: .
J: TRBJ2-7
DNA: TGTGCCAGCAGCTACAAAGGGCCCTCCTACGAGCAGTACTTC
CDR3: CASSYKGPSYEQYF

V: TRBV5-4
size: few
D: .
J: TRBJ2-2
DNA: TGTGCCAGCAGCTTGCCACCCACCGACCTCGGGGAGCTGTTTTTT
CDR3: CASSLPPTDLGELFF

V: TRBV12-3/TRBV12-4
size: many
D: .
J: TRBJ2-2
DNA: TGTGCCAGCAGCCCAGACACGCCGAAGGTGTTTTTT
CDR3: CASSPDTPKVFF

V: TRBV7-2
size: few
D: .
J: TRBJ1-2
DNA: TGTGCCAGCAGCTTGAGGGGAGCTAACTATGGCTACACCTTC
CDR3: CASSLRGANYGYTF

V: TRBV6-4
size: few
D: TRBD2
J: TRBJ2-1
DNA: TGTGCCAGCATAGGGAGGCAGCGGGAAACTGAGCAGTTCTTC
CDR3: CASIGRQRETEQFF

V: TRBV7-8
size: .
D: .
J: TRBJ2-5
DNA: TGTGCCAGCAGCTCACCGGGGATGGAGACCCAGTACTTC
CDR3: CASSSPGMETQYF

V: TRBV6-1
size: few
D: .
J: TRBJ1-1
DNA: TGTGCCAGCACCCAACTCCCGGGGAACACTGAAGCTTTCTTT
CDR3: CASTQLPGNTEAFF

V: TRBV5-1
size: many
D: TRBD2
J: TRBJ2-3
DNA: TGCGCCAGCAGCCCCGGACTAGCGGCAAATAGACGCACAGATACGCAGTATTTT
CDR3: CASSPGLAANRRTDTQYF

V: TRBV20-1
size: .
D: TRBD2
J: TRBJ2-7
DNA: TGCAGTGCTAATCGAGCGGGAGTAGACGAGCAGTACTTC
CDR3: CSANRAGVDEQYF

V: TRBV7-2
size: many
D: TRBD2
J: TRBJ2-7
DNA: TGTGCCAGCAGCCTAAAAGGGAGGGGATACGAGCAGTACTTC
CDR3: CASSLKGRGYEQYF

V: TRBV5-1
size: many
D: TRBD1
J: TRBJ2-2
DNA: TGCGCCAGCAGCCAACTCCCCACAGGGGGGAAGACCGGGGAGCTGTTTTTT
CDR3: CASSQLPTGGKTGELFF

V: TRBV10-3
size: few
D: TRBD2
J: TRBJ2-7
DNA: TGTGCCATCAGTGAGGGGGGGGGTCTCTCCGAGCAGTACTTC
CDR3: CAISEGGGLSEQYF

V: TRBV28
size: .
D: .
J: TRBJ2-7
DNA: TGTGCCAGCAGTTTAACAGGGAGCAACTACGAGCAGTACTTC
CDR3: CASSLTGSNYEQYF

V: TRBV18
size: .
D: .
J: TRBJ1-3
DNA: TGTGCCAGCTCAACGGGTGGAGGAAACACCATATATTTT
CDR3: CASSTGGGNTIYF

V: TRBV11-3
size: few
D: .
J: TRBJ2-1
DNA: TGTGCCAGCAGCGGGAGAAGAAAGAATGAGCAGTTCTTC
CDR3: CASSGRRKNEQFF

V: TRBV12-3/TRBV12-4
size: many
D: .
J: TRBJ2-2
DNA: TGTGCCAGCAGTTTAGCGCAGTCCGGGCTGTTTTTT
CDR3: CASSLAQSGLFF

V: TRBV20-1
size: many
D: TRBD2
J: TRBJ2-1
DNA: TGCAGTGCTAGAGGCCCGACACCCCCAGCGTCCCGTAGCGGGAGGAGGAAAAATGAGCAGTTCTTC
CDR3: CSARGPTPPASRSGRRKNEQFF

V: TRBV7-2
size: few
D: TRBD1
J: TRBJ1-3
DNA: TGTGCCAGCAGCTCTTGGACAGGTTCCTCTGGAAACACCATATATTTT
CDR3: CASSSWTGSSGNTIYF

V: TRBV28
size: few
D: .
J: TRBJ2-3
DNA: TGTGCCAGCAGTTTTAGGTCAAGCACAGATACGCAGTATTTT
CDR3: CASSFRSSTDTQYF

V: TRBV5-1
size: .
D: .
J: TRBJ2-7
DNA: TGCGCCAGCAGCCCCAAGGGTTGGATCCACGAGCAGTACTTC
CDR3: CASSPKGWIHEQYF

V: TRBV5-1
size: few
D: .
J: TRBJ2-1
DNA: TGCGCCAGCGAGGAAAACGTGTCGGGGAATGAGCAGTTCTTC
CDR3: CASEENVSGNEQFF

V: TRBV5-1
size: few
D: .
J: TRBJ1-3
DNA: TGCGCCAGCAGCACGGACACGTACTCTGGAAACACCATATATTTT
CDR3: CASSTDTYSGNTIYF